The next 12 T cell receptor beta chains were all read from a single sample in a study of shared clonotypes between healthy human individuals. Selected positively for CCR7 and CD45RO-negative, naive CD8 cells excluded terminally differentiated effector memory CD45RA+ cells. The protocol was immunoSEQ multiplex PCR, while the TCRdb copy is restricted to in-frame clones and leaves out a portion. The sample consists of about 2.2 million clones, about 93% of them appearing once. Sequencing input: naive CD8+ T cells from PBMCs. The receptors stem from a man between 18 and 35 years old in good health. Some clones in this sample may be carry-over from other donors' samples.

The rearrangement links TRBV7-2 to TRBJ2-7, with 7 bases lining up with TRBD2. After removal of 1 base from V and 0 bases from J, the junction contained 9 bases not matched to a gene. CDR3 length equals 17 residues. Per the germline V gene, CDR1 is SGHTA and CDR2 is FQGNSA. The CDR3 coding sequence is TGTGCCAGCAGCTTAGGGAATGGGGGGGAGTCCTCCTACGAGCAGTACTTC. Protein sequence: CASSLGNGGESSYEQYF.

V is TRBV25-1 and J is TRBJ1-6; D is possibly TRBD1 (5 bases). Germline CDR1 and CDR2: MGHDK and SYGVNS. Trimming stripped 10 bases from V and 7 bases from J, with 14 bases between. The CDR3 loop spans 13 amino acids. The CDR3 spells CATRGPLNSPLHF. DNA for the CDR3: TGTGCCACAAGGGGTCCCTTGAATTCACCCCTCCACTTT.

This rearrangement joins TRBV2 to TRBJ2-2; no definite D call. Trimming took off 5 bases at V and 4 bases at J, with 17 bases between the two ends. Germline lookup yields CDR1 SNHLY and CDR2 FYNNEI. CDR3 length equals 16 residues. The CDR3 DNA follows: TGTGCCAGCAGTCGAGAGGTTATTTCGGGCACCGGGGAGCTGTTTTTT. This gives the protein CASSREVISGTGELFF.

In DNA form, the CDR3 reads TGTGCCAGCAGTTTATGGACTAGCGGGAGATGGTCCTACGAGCAGTACTTC. This sequence encodes CASSLWTSGRWSYEQYF. The chain is built from TRBV28 and TRBJ2-7; the match to TRBD2 covers 12 bases. Germline values: CDR1 MDHEN, CDR2 SYDVKM. Trimming took 0 bases from V and 1 from J; bases not matched to a gene: 4. The CDR3 is 17 residues long.

The chain has TRBV21-1 and TRBJ2-2; TRBD1 is the table's D call, not checked against the DNA. TRBV21-1 is a listed pseudogene. The CDR3 loop spans 15 amino acids. The CDR3 region has the DNA TGTGCCAGCAGCAACACAGGGCCGAACACCGGGGAGCTGTTTTTT. Amino acid sequence: CASSNTGPNTGELFF.

A note on this clone: The sample carries other DNA sequences with the same CDR3. This chain uses TRBV27 with TRBJ2-7, with D unclear. CDR3 size: 11 residues. Germline V CDR1 and CDR2: MNHEY, SMNVEV (reference sequence). The V gene lost 8 bases and the J gene lost 2 bases, with 7 bases spanning the gap. The CDR3 is CASGLAYEQYF. The CDR3 nucleotides read TGTGCCAGCGGGCTAGCCTACGAGCAGTACTTC.

The chain is built from TRBV28 and TRBJ2-5, with 9 bases that match TRBD2. The germline gives CDR1 MDHEN, CDR2 SYDVKM. The CDR3 covers 16 residues. With V trimmed by 2 bases and J by 3 bases, 7 bases remained unmatched. CDR3 amino acids: CASSLETSGLEETQYF. The CDR3 coding sequence is TGTGCCAGCAGTTTAGAGACTAGCGGACTCGAAGAGACCCAGTACTTC.

Regarding this clone: Other DNA sequences in the same sample also yield this CDR3. The genes are TRBV27 and TRBJ1-1; unclear D gene. The CDR3 is 14 residues long. Trimming stripped 2 bases from V and 4 bases from J, with 11 bases between. Germline V gene lookup returns CDR1 MNHEY and CDR2 SMNVEV (reference sequence). The CDR3 nucleotides read TGTGCCAGCAGTTTAAGCGGTTTGGGCACTGAAGCTTTCTTT. This sequence encodes CASSLSGLGTEAFF.

V gene TRBV27 combines with J gene TRBJ2-1; D not certain. Germline V gene data show CDR1 as MNHEY and CDR2 as SMNVEV (reference sequence). V was trimmed by 3 bases and J by 4 bases, leaving 7 bases between them. The CDR3 totals 13 residues. The CDR3 is CASSLYLYNEQFF. The CDR3 DNA reads as TGTGCCAGCAGTTTGTACCTATACAATGAGCAGTTCTTC.

The chain has TRBV27 and TRBJ1-2; D perhaps matches TRBD1 (5 bases). The germline V and J ends were trimmed by 5 bases and 4 bases, with 11 bases remaining between them. CDR1 is MNHEY and CDR2 is SMNVEV in the germline V gene (reference sequence). CDR3 length: 13 amino acids. As DNA, the CDR3 is TGTGCCAGCAGTCCCACAGGAACCTATGGCTACACCTTC. As protein: CASSPTGTYGYTF.

This chain connects TRBV4-1 to TRBJ2-7; perhaps D is TRBD1 or TRBD2 (5 bases each). The CDR3 is 16 residues long. Germline lookup yields CDR1 MGHRA and CDR2 YSYEKL. V was shortened by 1 base and J by 4 bases, with 17 bases between the two germline ends. CDR3 DNA sequence: TGCGCCAGCAGCCAAGTTGGGGCAGGCTGGGGGTACGAGCAGTACTTC. It specifies CASSQVGAGWGYEQYF.

J is TRBJ2-1 and V is TRBV28; D may correspond to TRBD1 or TRBD2 (5 bases each). Germline V CDR1 and CDR2: MDHEN, SYDVKM. The CDR3 loop spans 15 amino acids. Trimming took off 5 bases at V and 12 bases at J, with 23 bases between the two ends. This CDR3 reads CASSPWAGTGGGQFF. The DNA for the CDR3 is TGTGCCAGCAGTCCCTGGGCCGGGACCGGCGGTGGGCAGTTCTTC.